These 24 T cell receptor beta chains were all obtained from the same sample, sequenced in a study of cytomegalovirus exposure and HLA in healthy donors. PCR amplification relied on 60 Vbeta primers (plus 13 Jbeta primers). Sequencing was performed with immunoSEQ multiplex PCR; in TCRdb, only in-frame clones are kept and a portion is missing. The sample has some 95,000 clones, 77% seen once. Sequences were obtained from PBMCs. These receptors were taken from a woman aged 40 to 50 in good health and CMV-seronegative.

V usage is TRBV30 and J usage is TRBJ1-2; the D gene is possibly TRBD1 (5 bases). The CDR3 sequence is 12 residues long. V was pared by 0 bases and J by 8 bases, with 10 bases between. Germline CDR1 reads GTSNPN; CDR2 reads SVGIG (reference sequence). The CDR3 DNA sequence: TGTGCCTGGAGTGTTGCAGGGTTCGGCTACACCTTC. This encodes CAWSVAGFGYTF.

This clone was detected only a few times. This chain connects TRBV9 to TRBJ2-6, with D possibly being TRBD2 (5 bases). V gave up 4 bases and J gave up 2 bases, with 10 bases separating them. Germline CDR1 SGDLS, CDR2 YYNGEE. This CDR3 contains 15 residues. CDR3: CASSYTGTGANVLTF. The CDR3 DNA sequence: TGTGCCAGCAGCTATACCGGGACTGGGGCCAACGTCCTGACTTTC. Supplemented by reference TRBV9 and TRBJ2-6, the full variable domain reads DSGVTQTPKHLITATGQRVTLRCSPRSGDLSVYWYQQSLDQGLQFLIQYYNGEERAKGNILERFSAQQFPDLHSELNLSSLELGDSALYFCASSYTGTGANVLTFGAGSRLTVL.

This clone was observed a handful of times. The chain has TRBV4-3 and TRBJ1-6, with 7 bases identical to TRBD1. This CDR3 is 17 amino acids long. The ends lost 0 bases at V and 6 bases at J; junction bases unmatched: 8. Germline CDR1 LGHNA, CDR2 YSLEER. CDR3 region: CASSQDEQGSGNSPLHF. DNA of the CDR3: TGCGCCAGCAGCCAAGATGAACAGGGGAGCGGTAATTCACCCCTCCACTTT.

The V gene is TRBV5-1, the J gene TRBJ2-2; the D gene is possibly TRBD2 (7 bases). Trimming removed 4 bases from V and 3 bases from J, with 10 bases in between. The CDR3 extends over 14 amino acids. CDR1 and CDR2 (germline): SGHRS, YFSETQ. CDR3 DNA: TGCGCCAGCAGCGGGGGGGCCGACACCGGGGAGCTGTTTTTT. Protein: CASSGGADTGELFF.

V and J are TRBV6-5 and TRBJ2-2; D is unclear. Between the trimmed V and J ends, which lost 6 bases and 3 bases, there was a span of 8 bases. Germline values: CDR1 MNHEY, CDR2 SVGAGI. The CDR3 runs 13 residues. This chain's CDR3 is CASRSLDTGELFF. The DNA for the CDR3 is TGTGCCAGCAGAAGCCTGGACACCGGGGAGCTGTTTTTT.

The chain uses TRBV6-5 and TRBJ1-3; no clear D. With 7 bases removed from V and 0 bases from J, the gap between germline ends came to 13 bases. This CDR3 region has 15 residues. Germline CDR1 reads MNHEY; CDR2 reads SVGAGI. For the CDR3, the DNA is TGTGCCAGCAAGGACTCCTTACCCTCTGGAAACACCATATATTTT. Protein product: CASKDSLPSGNTIYF.

The chain uses TRBV2 and TRBJ1-4, with 7 bases fitting TRBD1. Germline assignment: CDR1 SNHLY and CDR2 FYNNEI. Trimming at V came to 4 bases and at J to 6 bases, leaving 8 bases not matched to a gene. The CDR3 runs to 15 residues. The CDR3 spells CASSGNRDRYEKLFF. CDR3 DNA sequence: TGTGCCAGCAGTGGTAACCGGGACAGATATGAAAAACTGTTTTTT.

This clone was detected only a few times. The CDR3 sequence: CASSQGSSGAWETQYF. CDR3 DNA: TGCGCCAGCAGCCAAGGGTCTAGCGGGGCCTGGGAGACCCAGTACTTC. The rearrangement uses TRBV4-1 and TRBJ2-5; 9 nucleotides agree with TRBD2. Germline CDR1 MGHRA, CDR2 YSYEKL. The J segment lost 5 bases and the V segment lost 1 base, leaving 8 bases of the junction unmatched. The CDR3 has 16 residues.

The chain is built from TRBV27 and TRBJ2-3; 7 bases map to TRBD1. The J segment lost 1 base and the V segment lost 5 bases, leaving 12 bases of the junction unmatched. The CDR3 has 17 amino acids. Germline V gene data show CDR1 as MNHEY and CDR2 as SMNVEV (reference sequence). The CDR3 region is CASSPKSRDRRTDTQYF. CDR3 coding DNA: TGTGCCAGCAGTCCGAAATCCCGGGACAGACGCACAGATACGCAGTATTTT.

The chain recombines TRBV11-2 with TRBJ1-1; D perhaps matches TRBD1 (6 bases). Trimming took off 0 bases at V and 10 bases at J, with 12 bases between the two ends. CDR1 SGHAT and CDR2 FQNNGV come from the germline V gene. The CDR3 spans 13 residues. Written as DNA, the CDR3 is TGTGCCAGCAGCTTAGATCAGGGGAGAGGAGCTTTCTTT. This translates into CASSLDQGRGAFF.

Here the CDR3 DNA reads TGTGCCAGCTCACCACAGGGAGGGGGAGATACGCAGTATTTT. It encodes CASSPQGGGDTQYF. The chain employs TRBV18 and TRBJ2-3, with a possible D match to TRBD2 (7 bases). Germline V gene lookup returns CDR1 KGHSH and CDR2 LQKENI. The V end was cut by 1 base, the J end by 5 bases, with 10 bases between. The CDR3 covers 14 residues. Together with reference TRBV18 and TRBJ2-3, the CDR3 gives the full variable domain: NAGVMQNPRHLVRRRGQEARLRCSPMKGHSHVYWYRQLPEEGLKFMVYLQKENIIDESGMPKERFSAEFPKEGPSILRIQQVVRGDSAAYFCASSPQGGGDTQYFGPGTRLTVL.

This chain joins TRBV9 and TRBJ2-2; D gene ambiguous. Germline lookup yields CDR1 SGDLS and CDR2 YYNGEE. V lost 0 bases to trimming and J lost 0 bases, with 9 bases between them. This CDR3 contains 16 residues. The CDR3, as DNA: TGTGCCAGCAGCGTAGGGCACAGTGCGAACACCGGGGAGCTGTTTTTT. Amino acids: CASSVGHSANTGELFF. Variable domain in full (rest from reference TRBV9 and TRBJ2-2): DSGVTQTPKHLITATGQRVTLRCSPRSGDLSVYWYQQSLDQGLQFLIQYYNGEERAKGNILERFSAQQFPDLHSELNLSSLELGDSALYFCASSVGHSANTGELFFGEGSRLTVL.

J is TRBJ2-1 and V is TRBV28; TRBD2 matches at 11 bases. V trimming: 4 bases; J trimming: 8 bases; junction bases outside the gene matches: 7. The CDR3 loop spans 15 amino acids. CDR1 and CDR2 (germline): MDHEN, SYDVKM. Here the CDR3 reads CASSSLLAGVDEQFF. CDR3 bases: TGTGCCAGCAGTTCACTACTAGCGGGGGTAGATGAGCAGTTCTTC.

The chain joins TRBV7-2 to TRBJ2-1, with D unclear. The germline V gene has CDR1 SGHTA and CDR2 FQGNSA. Trimming removed 2 bases from V and 10 bases from J, with 6 bases in between. This CDR3 spans 11 amino acids. CDR3 protein: CASSLTVEQFF. In nucleotides, the CDR3 is TGTGCCAGCAGCTTAACGGTGGAGCAGTTCTTC.

This chain joins TRBV25-1 and TRBJ1-3; possibly TRBD1 for D (6 bases). Germline CDR1 reads MGHDK; CDR2 reads SYGVNS. The CDR3 has 14 amino acids. V was cut by 4 bases and J by 3 bases, with 10 bases left in between. The CDR3 sequence: CASSGNRDGNTIYF. CDR3 sequence (DNA): TGTGCCAGCAGTGGAAACAGGGATGGAAACACCATATATTTT.

The rearrangement joins TRBV18 to TRBJ2-7; tentatively, D is TRBD2 (5 bases). This CDR3 comprises 15 residues. The V end was cut by 2 bases, the J end by 4 bases, with 15 bases between. Germline loops: CDR1 KGHSH, CDR2 LQKENI. CDR3 bases: TGTGCCAGCTCACCAAGTGATCGGGGATCTTACGAGCAGTACTTC. It codes for CASSPSDRGSYEQYF.

The V and J genes are TRBV6-1 and TRBJ1-5; D is undetermined. CDR1 and CDR2 (germline): MNHNS, SASEGT. CDR3 length: 16 amino acids. V lost 4 bases to trimming and J lost 1 base, with 14 bases between them. This CDR3 is CASSASGRLSNQPQHF. The CDR3 DNA follows: TGTGCCAGCAGTGCATCCGGGAGGCTGAGCAATCAGCCCCAGCATTTT.

This clone has only one observation. The CDR3 spells CASKKVGGPEAFF. As DNA, the CDR3 is TGTGCCAGTAAGAAGGTAGGAGGACCTGAAGCTTTCTTT. The V and J genes are TRBV19 and TRBJ1-1; D uncertain. CDR1 and CDR2 from the germline V gene are LNHDA and SQIVND (reference sequence). Trimming took off 7 bases at V and 6 bases at J, with 15 bases between the two ends. This CDR3 is 13 amino acids long.

J is TRBJ2-5 and V is TRBV4-1, with D unresolved. V gave up 0 bases and J gave up 4 bases, with 18 bases separating them. CDR1 MGHRA and CDR2 YSYEKL come from the germline V gene. This CDR3 region has 17 residues. The chain's CDR3 is CASSQDGLTEYAETQYF. In DNA, the CDR3 is TGCGCCAGCAGCCAAGATGGGTTAACGGAGTATGCAGAGACCCAGTACTTC.

This chain links TRBV7-3 with TRBJ2-1, with 9 bases fitting TRBD1. This CDR3 is built from 14 residues. The V and J ends lost 5 bases and 4 bases, in that order; junction bases with no gene match: 3. Germline V lookup: CDR1 SGHTA, CDR2 FQGTGA. Written as DNA, the CDR3 is TGTGCCAGCAGCCCGGGACAGGGATACAATGAGCAGTTCTTC. Translated: CASSPGQGYNEQFF.

This clone has only a few counts. The rearrangement uses TRBV7-6 and TRBJ2-3; D is ambiguous. V was shortened by 3 bases and J by 6 bases, with 16 bases between the two germline ends. Germline V gives CDR1 SGHVS, CDR2 FNYEAQ. The CDR3 loop spans 15 amino acids. CDR3 protein: CASSFTDSSPDTQYF. The CDR3 DNA follows: TGTGCCAGCAGCTTTACCGACTCCTCCCCCGATACGCAGTATTTT.

This clone was observed a handful of times. The V call is TRBV7-9, the J call TRBJ2-5; D unresolved. The CDR3 sequence is 12 residues long. The V gene's germline CDR1 is SEHNR and CDR2 FQNEAQ (reference sequence). V lost 3 bases, J lost 4 bases, and 6 bases lay in between. The CDR3 here is CASSFGPETQYF. DNA of the CDR3: TGTGCCAGCAGCTTCGGTCCAGAGACCCAGTACTTC.

This chain uses TRBV14 with TRBJ2-3; possible D gene TRBD1, 6 bases. V was shortened by 4 bases and J by 2 bases, with 13 bases between the two germline ends. The CDR3 has 15 residues. CDR1 SGHDN and CDR2 FVKESK come from the germline V gene. The CDR3 nucleotides are TGTGCCAGCAGCCCCCAGGGGTTCCCCACAGATACGCAGTATTTT. This gives the protein CASSPQGFPTDTQYF. Based on the CDR3 plus reference TRBV14 and TRBJ2-3, the full variable domain is EAGVTQFPSHSVIEKGQTVTLRCDPISGHDNLYWYRRVMGKEIKFLLHFVKESKQDESGMPNNRFLAERTGGTYSTLKVQPAELEDSGVYFCASSPQGFPTDTQYFGPGTRLTVL.

This clone came up once. This sequence joins TRBV11-2 and TRBJ2-7; TRBD2 aligns across 7 bases. The germline CDR1 and CDR2 sequences are SGHAT and FQNNGV. The V segment lost 1 base and the J segment 6 bases; nucleotides outside the gene matches: 6. CDR3 length: 14 amino acids. The CDR3 is CASSLVTSLSEQYF. The CDR3 DNA follows: TGTGCCAGCAGCTTAGTGACTAGCCTGAGCGAGCAGTACTTC.